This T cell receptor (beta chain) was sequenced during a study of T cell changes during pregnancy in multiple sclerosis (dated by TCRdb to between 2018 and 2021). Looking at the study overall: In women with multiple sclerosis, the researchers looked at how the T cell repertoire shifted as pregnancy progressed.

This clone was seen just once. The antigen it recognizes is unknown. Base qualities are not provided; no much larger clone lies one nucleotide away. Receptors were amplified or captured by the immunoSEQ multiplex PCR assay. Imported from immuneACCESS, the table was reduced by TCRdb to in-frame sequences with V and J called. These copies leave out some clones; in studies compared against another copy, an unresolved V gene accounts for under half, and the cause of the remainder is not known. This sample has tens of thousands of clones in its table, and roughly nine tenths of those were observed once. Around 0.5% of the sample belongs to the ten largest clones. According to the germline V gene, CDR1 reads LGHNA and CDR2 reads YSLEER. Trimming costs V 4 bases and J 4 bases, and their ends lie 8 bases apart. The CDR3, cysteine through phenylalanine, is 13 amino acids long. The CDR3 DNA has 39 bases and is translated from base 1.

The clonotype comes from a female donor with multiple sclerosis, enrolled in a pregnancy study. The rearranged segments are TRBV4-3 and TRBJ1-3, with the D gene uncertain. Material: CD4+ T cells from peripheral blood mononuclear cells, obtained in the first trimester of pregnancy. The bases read TGCGCCAGCAGCCGAGGGTTCGGAAACACCATATATTTT. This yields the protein CASSRGFGNTIYF.